The 7 T cell receptor beta chains in this list originate from one sample, sequenced in a study of shared clonotypes between healthy human individuals. Sequencing used immunoSEQ multiplex PCR; TCRdb keeps in-frame clones, though not all of them. The profile shows over 2 million clones, around 92% of them singletons. Sequences were obtained from naive CD4+ T cells from PBMCs. Subset given: CD45RA+ positively selected. These receptors were obtained from a man younger than 30 in good health. Some clones in this sample may be carry-over from other donors' samples.

Turning to this clone: Other DNA sequences in the sample encode the same CDR3. The chain couples TRBV15 to TRBJ2-7; D gene unclear. The germline V gene encodes CDR1 LNHNV and CDR2 YYDKDF (reference sequence). The CDR3 contains 12 residues. V gave up 0 bases and J gave up 3 bases, with 3 bases separating them. In DNA form, the CDR3 reads TGTGCCACCAGCAGAGACGGCTACGAGCAGTACTTC. Amino acids: CATSRDGYEQYF.

This chain connects TRBV6-6 to TRBJ1-4, with unresolved D. This CDR3 is 15 amino acids long. Trimming stripped 5 bases from V and 0 bases from J, with 10 bases between. CDR1 and CDR2 (germline): MNHNY, SVGAGI (reference sequence). For the CDR3, the DNA is TGTGCCAGCAGTCTGGACGGAGCAACTAATGAAAAACTGTTTTTT. This encodes CASSLDGATNEKLFF.

The chain combines TRBV5-5 with TRBJ1-4; unclear D gene. The CDR3 runs 15 residues. Trimming shortened V by 5 bases and J by 8 bases, and 19 bases separated the two germline ends. The germline gives CDR1 SGHKS, CDR2 YYEKEE (reference sequence). CDR3 DNA sequence: TGTGCCAGCAGGACGGCACTGGGCTCGGGAGAAAAACTGTTTTTT. This translates into CASRTALGSGEKLFF.

The V and J genes are TRBV6-1 and TRBJ2-2; 8 bases align to TRBD2. CDR1 and CDR2 (germline): MNHNS, SASEGT. The CDR3 is 15 amino acids. Losses at the gene ends were 6 bases for V and 6 bases for J; bases not matched to a gene: 9. CDR3 sequence (DNA): TGTGCCAGCAGAAAACCCGGGACTAGACCCGGGGAGCTGTTTTTT. This encodes CASRKPGTRPGELFF.

J is TRBJ2-3 and V is TRBV4-3; a weak D match, TRBD2 (7 bases). Trimming shortened V by 4 bases and J by 0 bases, and 26 bases separated the two germline ends. The CDR3 sequence is 20 residues long. Germline CDR1 LGHNA, CDR2 YSLEER. The CDR3 region is CASSLSLGGGRTSSTDTQYF. DNA of the CDR3: TGCGCCAGCAGCCTCTCCCTCGGGGGCGGGAGAACCTCTAGCACAGATACGCAGTATTTT.

The rearrangement uses TRBV28 and TRBJ1-3, with TRBD1 matching 8 bases. Trimming removed 4 bases from V and 4 bases from J; junction bases left unmatched: 6. CDR3 length: 15 residues. Per the germline V gene, CDR1 is MDHEN and CDR2 is SYDVKM. CDR3 bases: TGTGCCAGCAGTTCCCCAACAGGGGGAGGAAACACCATATATTTT. It codes for CASSSPTGGGNTIYF.

The rearrangement joins TRBV7-2 to TRBJ2-5; D ambiguous. CDR1 is SGHTA and CDR2 is FQGNSA in the germline V gene. Trimming removed 2 bases from V and 1 base from J, with 14 bases in between. This CDR3 contains 16 residues. The CDR3 sequence: CASSLTKIQAQETQYF. DNA for the CDR3: TGTGCCAGCAGCTTAACGAAGATCCAGGCCCAAGAGACCCAGTACTTC.